This T cell receptor (beta chain) originates from a study of T cells after yellow fever vaccination (dated 2019 in TCRdb). Concerning the study at large: The SMART-Seq v4 Ultra Low Input RNA kit was used to prepare libraries from fractions with low cell numbers. To track T-cell clones before and after primary and booster YFV17D yellow fever vaccination, bulk TCR alpha and beta repertoires were sequenced longitudinally. Two healthy male donors made up the cohort, one aged 18 to 29 years and the other aged 30 to 40 years. Bulk PBMC replicates and cell subsets were isolated from blood drawn at multiple timepoints before and after both primary and secondary immunization.

On the study overall, not on this receptor specifically: Only a couple of donors were included in the study, so the extent to which the findings can be generalized is limited. A small share of clonotypes was detected in both CD4 and CD8 compartments, with the overlap likely arising from convergent recombination. Computational filtering was required because FACS-sorted repertoires could contain abundant contaminating clonotypes from the bulk population. The secondary T-cell response was found to be weaker but faster than the primary response, with a peak reached on day 5 rather than on day 15. Most clones expanded after primary vaccination (around 96% of CD4 and approximately 90% of CD8) were re-detected after the booster, suggesting that broad memory maintenance occurred.

TCR cDNA was synthesized by 5'RACE template switching, through which a universal primer site and unique molecular identifiers were introduced. cDNA synthesis was primed from both the TCR alpha and TCR beta constant segments. Library amplification involved two PCR steps, and the second step added sample barcodes and sequencing adapters. Sequencing of libraries was performed on Illumina HiSeq 2500 (2x100 bp) or NovaSeq (2x150 bp). As for the original processing: Reads were demultiplexed and collapsed into UMI consensus sequences with MIGEC, and V(D)J alignment was performed with MiXCR. Vaccine-responding clonotypes were defined with edgeR using replicate PBMC samples, requiring FDR below 0.01 and a log2 fold change above 5 up to day 15. Each bulk clonotype was labeled CD4 or CD8 based on which sequenced repertoire, CD4 or CD8, contained the clonotype at higher abundance. TCRdb applied fastp at Q25 and MiXCR to the public reads, then kept only in-frame beta chains. Under each unique CDR3 protein, matching rows form one entry showing the most common genes and DNA. These V and J calls are TCRdb output, not the study's own analysis. In all, the sample holds 300,000 to 400,000 distinct CDR3 sequences, and roughly 8.7% of those were seen once. More than 15% of the sample comes from the top ten.

V is cut back by 5 bases and J by 6 bases, with 5 bases in the junction unmatched. From cysteine to phenylalanine, the CDR3 is 15 amino acids long. CDR3 DNA is the only sequence kept; it has 45 bases, read in frame from the first base. The germline V gene encodes CDR1 MGHDK and CDR2 SYGVNS. This clonotype has ten or more counts. Its cognate antigen has yet to be identified. Per-nucleotide qualities are absent, and no much larger clonotype sits a single base away. The treatment or condition label here, explained by the study, means: live attenuated yellow fever vaccine strain. Two biological replicates of bulk PBMCs were collected at each blood-draw timepoint. A standard Ficoll-Paque protocol was used to isolate PBMCs from peripheral blood. RNA was extracted with TriZol from bulk PBMCs, CD4 and CD8 fractions, and dextramer-positive and dextramer-negative fractions.

This TCR derives from a man aged 18 to 35 who received the YFV17D yellow fever vaccine. The sequence links TRBV25-1 to TRBJ2-2; 11 bases in the junction line up with TRBD2. This specimen was PBMCs, taken on the day of the first yellow fever vaccination. The CDR3 here reads CASSFSGGAPGELFF. The DNA sequence follows: TGTGCCAGCAGTTTTAGCGGGGGGGCGCCCGGGGAGCTGTTTTTT.